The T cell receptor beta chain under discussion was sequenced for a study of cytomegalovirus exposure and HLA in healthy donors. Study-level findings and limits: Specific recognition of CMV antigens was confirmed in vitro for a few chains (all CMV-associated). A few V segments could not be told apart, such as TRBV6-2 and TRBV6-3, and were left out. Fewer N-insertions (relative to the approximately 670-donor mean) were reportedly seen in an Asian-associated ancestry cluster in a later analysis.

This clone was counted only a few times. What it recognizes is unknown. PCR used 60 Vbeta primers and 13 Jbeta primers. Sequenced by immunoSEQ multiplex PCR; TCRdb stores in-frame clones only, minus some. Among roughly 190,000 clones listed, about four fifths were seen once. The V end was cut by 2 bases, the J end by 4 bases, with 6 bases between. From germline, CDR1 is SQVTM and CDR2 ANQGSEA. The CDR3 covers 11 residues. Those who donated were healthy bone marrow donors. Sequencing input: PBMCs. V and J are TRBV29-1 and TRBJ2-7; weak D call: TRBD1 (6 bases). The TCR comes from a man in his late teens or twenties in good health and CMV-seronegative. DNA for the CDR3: TGCAGCGTTGAACAGGGGTACGAGCAGTACTTC. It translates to CSVEQGYEQYF.